The rows below give T cell receptor beta chains drawn from one sample of a study of T cells in Graves' hyperthyroidism and ophthalmopathy. One entry per CDR3 protein, called by TCRdb with MiXCR from the multiplex PCR reads. The sample holds under 450,000 distinct CDR3 sequences, approximately 12% seen once. Sequencing input: blood. Every receptor here comes from a man in his thirties or forties with Graves' hyperthyroidism that later progressed to Graves' ophthalmopathy. Each CDR3 is given with its conserved first and last residue. The D gene is left open where the match is weak. A row's size may be missing; if present it is once, few, many or a size class.

. TRBJ1-5 . TRBV4-1 CASSQVDRIYSNQPQHF TGCGCCAGCAGCCAAGTCGACAGGATCTATAGCAATCAGCCCCAGCATTTT
. TRBJ1-2 . TRBV11-1 CASSSAGAGYGYTF TGTGCCAGCAGCTCGGCGGGGGCAGGCTATGGCTACACCTTC
. TRBJ1-6 few TRBV20-1 CSARAFLGNSPLHF TGCAGTGCTAGAGCCTTCTTAGGGAATTCACCCCTCCACTTT
. TRBJ1-3 many TRBV15 CATSRDGGRNTIYF TGTGCCACCAGCAGAGATGGCGGTCGAAACACCATATATTTT
. TRBJ1-1 . TRBV18 CASSPPSKRNTEAFF TGTGCCAGCTCACCACCGAGTAAAAGGAACACTGAAGCTTTCTTT
. TRBJ2-1 many TRBV20-1 CSADPGWLANNEQFF TGCAGTGCGGATCCGGGCTGGCTAGCGAACAATGAGCAGTTCTTC
. TRBJ2-2 few TRBV6-6 CASSYSTENTGELFF TGTGCCAGCAGTTACTCGACAGAGAACACCGGGGAGCTGTTTTTT
TRBD1 TRBJ2-3 many TRBV7-9 CASSHRDREDTQYF TGTGCCAGCAGCCACCGGGACAGGGAAGATACGCAGTATTTT
. TRBJ2-4 . TRBV6-1 CASSEAGVAKNIQYF TGTGCCAGCAGTGAAGCGGGGGTAGCCAAAAACATTCAGTACTTC
. TRBJ2-3 many TRBV5-1 CASSPGRDRDTQYF TGCGCCAGCAGCCCAGGGCGGGACCGCGATACGCAGTATTTT
. TRBJ2-7 many TRBV4-1 CASSQEGTGRHYEQYF TGCGCCAGCAGCCAAGAGGGGACGGGACGGCATTACGAGCAGTACTTC
. TRBJ1-4 . TRBV7-6 CASSLAGTPKLFF TGTGCCAGCAGCTTAGCCGGGACTCCAAAACTGTTTTTT
. TRBJ1-1 many TRBV15 CATSRSTKGNTEAFF TGTGCCACCAGCAGATCGACCAAGGGGAACACTGAAGCTTTCTTT
TRBD2 TRBJ2-1 . TRBV6-2/TRBV6-3 CASSWISGGANEQFF TGTGCCAGCAGTTGGATTAGCGGGGGGGCCAATGAGCAGTTCTTC
. TRBJ1-6 few TRBV12-3/TRBV12-4 CASRGALSYNSPLHF TGTGCCAGCAGGGGCGCACTCTCCTATAATTCACCCCTCCACTTT
. TRBJ2-3 few TRBV4-1 CASSQSILGTQYF TGCGCCAGCAGCCAGTCAATCCTGGGGACGCAGTATTTT
TRBD1 TRBJ1-1 . TRBV9 CASSVGDRVTEAFF TGTGCCAGCAGCGTGGGGGACAGGGTCACTGAAGCTTTCTTT
. TRBJ2-1 many TRBV20-1 CSARVARGSYNEQFF TGCAGTGCTAGAGTAGCCCGGGGGTCCTACAATGAGCAGTTCTTC
. TRBJ1-2 many TRBV7-6 CASSSDNYGYTF TGTGCCAGCAGTTCGGACAACTATGGCTACACCTTC
. TRBJ1-5 many TRBV2 CASSPATNQPQHF TGTGCCAGCAGTCCCGCCACCAATCAGCCCCAGCATTTT
. TRBJ2-1 many TRBV7-9 CASSQGNRQFF TGTGCCAGCAGCCAGGGAAATCGGCAGTTCTTC
. TRBJ1-4 . TRBV20-1 CSAREKGTRIEKLFF TGCAGTGCTAGAGAAAAGGGGACAAGGATTGAAAAACTGTTTTTT
TRBD2 TRBJ2-2 many TRBV30 CAWSVGSGENTGELFF TGTGCCTGGAGTGTAGGTAGCGGGGAGAACACCGGGGAGCTGTTTTTT
. TRBJ1-2 . TRBV7-9 CASSLVPARVNYGYTF TGTGCCAGCAGCTTAGTCCCCGCAAGGGTGAACTATGGCTACACCTTC
TRBD1 TRBJ1-1 many TRBV11-3 CASSMGQMNTEAFF TGTGCCAGCAGCATGGGACAGATGAACACTGAAGCTTTCTTT
. TRBJ2-1 many TRBV11-3 CASSQAVIYNEQFF TGTGCCAGTTCCCAAGCGGTGATTTACAATGAGCAGTTCTTC
TRBD1 TRBJ2-7 . TRBV5-1 CASSDTPGTGDEQYF TGCGCCAGCAGCGACACGCCCGGGACAGGGGACGAGCAGTACTTC
TRBD1 TRBJ1-3 . TRBV5-4 CASRATGAGNTIYF TGTGCCAGCAGAGCCACAGGGGCTGGAAACACCATATATTTT
. TRBJ1-6 few TRBV5-8 CASSLVGLGNSPLHF TGTGCCAGCAGCTTGGTGGGACTCGGAAATTCACCCCTCCACTTT
. TRBJ2-7 many TRBV5-1 CASSYDNYEQYF TGCGCCAGCAGCTACGACAACTACGAGCAGTACTTC
TRBD1 TRBJ1-6 many TRBV28 CASSRTGYNSPLHF TGTGCCAGCAGTCGGACAGGGTATAATTCACCCCTCCACTTT
. TRBJ1-2 few TRBV20-1 CSARDPGRENYGYTF TGCAGCGCTAGAGACCCCGGACGGGAGAACTATGGCTACACCTTC
. TRBJ2-1 many TRBV12-3/TRBV12-4 CASSFMGSNNEQFF TGTGCCAGCAGTTTTATGGGATCTAACAATGAGCAGTTCTTC
. TRBJ1-6 many TRBV20-1 CSARPGTANSPLHF TGCAGTGCTAGACCCGGGACGGCAAATTCACCCCTCCACTTT
. TRBJ1-4 many TRBV20-1 CSASSGRNEKLFF TGCAGTGCTAGTTCAGGGCGGAATGAAAAACTGTTTTTT
. TRBJ2-2 few TRBV27 CASSGRRYTGELFF TGTGCCAGCAGTGGGCGACGGTACACCGGGGAGCTGTTTTTT
TRBD2 TRBJ2-3 many TRBV7-2 CASKLAGTDTQYF TGTGCCAGCAAACTAGCGGGGACAGATACGCAGTATTTT
TRBD1 TRBJ1-1 . TRBV6-2/TRBV6-3 CASSYSMGQGARNTEAFF TGTGCCAGCAGTTACTCGATGGGACAGGGGGCCAGGAACACTGAAGCTTTCTTT
. TRBJ1-6 few TRBV15 CATSSRGDYNSPLHF TGTGCCACCAGTTCCCGGGGGGACTATAATTCACCCCTCCACTTT
. TRBJ1-1 many TRBV3-1 CASSQGGTEAFF TGTGCCAGCAGCCAAGGTGGAACTGAAGCTTTCTTT
TRBD1 TRBJ1-4 few TRBV15 CATGWGQGNEKLFF TGTGCCACCGGCTGGGGACAGGGGAATGAAAAACTGTTTTTT
. TRBJ2-5 . TRBV13 CASSTSTPGETQYF TGTGCCAGCAGCACCTCTACCCCTGGGGAGACCCAGTACTTC
TRBD1 TRBJ2-3 . TRBV29-1 CSVVDTGQGWADTQYF TGCAGCGTTGTAGATACGGGACAGGGGTGGGCAGATACGCAGTATTTT
. TRBJ2-1 many TRBV29-1 CSVAQGTYNEQFF TGCAGCGTTGCCCAGGGTACCTACAATGAGCAGTTCTTC
. TRBJ2-7 many TRBV7-2 CASSLGRGFAGYEQYF TGTGCCAGCAGCTTAGGACGGGGCTTCGCCGGGTACGAGCAGTACTTC
. TRBJ2-1 . TRBV20-1 CSASRPLSYNEQFF TGCAGTGCTAGCCGGCCTTTATCCTACAATGAGCAGTTCTTC
TRBD1 TRBJ1-2 . TRBV4-1 CASSQSRTGTNYGYTF TGCGCCAGCAGCCAATCCAGGACAGGAACTAACTATGGCTACACCTTC
TRBD2 TRBJ2-1 . TRBV3-1 CASSHPSSGKRNEQFF TGTGCCAGCAGCCACCCCTCTAGCGGCAAGCGGAATGAGCAGTTCTTC
. TRBJ2-6 few TRBV5-1 CASTRTPGANVLTF TGCGCCAGCACTCGCACTCCTGGGGCCAACGTCCTGACTTTC
. TRBJ2-7 many TRBV7-3 CASSLGRLSYEQYF TGTGCCAGCAGCTTAGGCAGGCTCTCCTACGAGCAGTACTTC
TRBD1 TRBJ2-2 many TRBV11-2 CASSLVIGRGLNTGELFF TGTGCCAGCAGCTTAGTAATCGGCAGGGGGCTTAACACCGGGGAGCTGTTTTTT
TRBD1 TRBJ2-2 once TRBV5-1 CASSKQGADGELFF TGCGCCAGCAGCAAACAGGGGGCCGACGGGGAGCTGTTTTTT
. TRBJ2-6 . TRBV20-1 CSANVIGAGANVLTF TGCAGTGCTAACGTCATCGGGGCTGGGGCCAACGTCCTGACTTTC
TRBD1 TRBJ1-2 few TRBV5-8 CASLGTGGGINYGYTF TGTGCCAGCCTCGGGACAGGGGGAGGCATTAACTATGGCTACACCTTC
. TRBJ2-2 many TRBV6-1 CASSGIPQYSNTGELFF TGTGCCAGCAGTGGGATACCACAATATTCAAACACCGGGGAGCTGTTTTTT